This paragraph reports one TCR beta chain. No antigen is known for it. No much larger clone is present one base from it, and per-base qualities are unavailable. The CDR3 numbers 19 residues from cysteine through phenylalanine. Only the CDR3 region is kept as DNA, spanning 57 bases read in frame from base 1. V has 5 bases trimmed and J has 5 bases trimmed; junction bases matching no gene number 14. The germline V gene specifies SGHVS as CDR1 and FNYEAQ as CDR2. To sequence the TCRbeta CDR3 region, genomic DNA was isolated from the sorted cells. TCRbeta CDR3 regions were sequenced using the immunoSEQ Assay. TCRdb holds this immuneACCESS table with in-frame rearrangements only. Some clones are missing; in checked studies, unresolved V genes explain under half, and the rest has no known cause. Counted in this sample were some 45,000 clones; 80% to 90% of them appeared once. Roughly 2.1% of the sample goes to the ten largest clones.

This entry belongs to a study of OX40 agonist ivuxolimab in advanced cancers. Looking at the study overall: Ivuxolimab was a fully human IgG2 agonistic monoclonal antibody targeting the costimulatory receptor OX40 (CD134). Of the roughly 51 dose-escalation patients, hepatocellular carcinoma was present in approximately 20, melanoma in some 15, renal cell carcinoma in 9 and head and neck cancer in 9. Prior anti-PD-1, anti-PD-L1 or anti-CTLA-4 therapy was permitted, and checkpoint inhibitors had been received by under 50% of dose-escalation patients. In the dose-escalation cohort, 82.7% of patients were male, and the mean age was 60 years with a range of roughly 20 to 85. Intravenous ivuxolimab was administered to patients every 2 weeks at six dose levels: 0.01, 0.1, 0.3, 1.5, 3 and 10 mg/kg. The paper covers the monotherapy dose-escalation part of the phase I ivuxolimab trial, which included N of about 50 patients. The purpose of peripheral TCRbeta sequencing was to test whether ivuxolimab changed TCR sequence diversity and led to clonal T-cell expansion. Partial responses were achieved by three dose-escalation patients, of whom one had hepatocellular carcinoma and two had cutaneous melanoma.

The research as a whole found: Low levels of normalized T-cell clonal expansion were also shown by some nonresponding patients. At doses of 0.1 to 3.0 mg/kg, clonal expansion of both CD4+ and CD8+ blood T cells was observed from baseline to week 6. After ivuxolimab, expanded clones were on average more numerous among CD8+ T cells than among CD4+ T cells. Which antigens the clonally expanded peripheral T cells were specific for was not determined. In partial responders in the 0.1-3.0 mg/kg groups, normalized peripheral clonal expansion was found to be among the lowest, especially among CD8+ T cells.

The trial excluded patients who had a history of autoimmune disease or were on systemic immunosuppression. Peripheral blood for TCR sequencing was collected from all dose cohorts at baseline, on cycle 4 day 1, and on cycle 7 day 1. Samples came from an open-label, multicenter, first-in-human phase I dose-escalation trial of ivuxolimab. The trial enrolled adults with locally advanced or metastatic head and neck squamous cell, hepatocellular, melanoma or renal cell carcinoma. CD4+ and CD8+ T cells were sorted separately from peripheral blood before TCR sequencing. The source material was CD4+ or CD8+ T cells sorted from blood, sampled in a trial of the OX40 agonist ivuxolimab. The sequence derives from an adult with an advanced solid tumor such as melanoma, head and neck, liver or kidney cancer. The chain couples TRBV7-6 to TRBJ2-5, with 16 bases aligning to TRBD2. The CDR3 amino acid sequence is: CASSPRGLAGGLLGETQYF. The DNA is as follows: TGTGCCAGCAGCCCCAGGGGACTAGCGGGGGGGCTTCTCGGTGAGACCCAGTACTTC. Where the CDR3 stops, the reference TRBV7-6 and TRBJ2-5 genes take over; the full variable domain is GAGVSQSPRYKVTKRGQDVALRCDPISGHVSLYWYRQALGQGPEFLTYFNYEAQQDKSGLPNDRFSAERPEGSISTLTIQRTEQRDSAMYRCASSPRGLAGGLLGETQYFGPGTRLLVL.